The T cell receptor beta chain described here comes from a study of blood T cell repertoires in COVID-19. Study overall: The cDNA or gDNA used as material had been derived from T cells, B-cell-depleted T cells, or PBMCs.

V gave up 1 base and J gave up 0 bases, with 13 bases separating them. The CDR3 loop spans 17 amino acids. Germline CDR1 SGHVS, CDR2 FNYEAQ. Assay: immunoSEQ multiplex PCR; the TCRdb copy retains only in-frame clones and omits some. The table shows roughly 200,000 clones, with about 81% occurring only once. The chain uses TRBV7-6 and TRBJ1-3; D not resolved. Sequencing was performed on peripheral blood. The clonotype was recovered from a woman aged 55-69 years with COVID-19, enrolled during active disease. CDR3 nucleotides: TGTGCCAGCAGCTTAGATTTGCCGGAGAGCTCTGGAAACACCATATATTTT. Amino acids: CASSLDLPESSGNTIYF. Combining the CDR3 with reference TRBV7-6 and TRBJ1-3 gives the whole variable domain GAGVSQSPRYKVTKRGQDVALRCDPISGHVSLYWYRQALGQGPEFLTYFNYEAQQDKSGLPNDRFSAERPEGSISTLTIQRTEQRDSAMYRCASSLDLPESSGNTIYFGEGSWLTVV.